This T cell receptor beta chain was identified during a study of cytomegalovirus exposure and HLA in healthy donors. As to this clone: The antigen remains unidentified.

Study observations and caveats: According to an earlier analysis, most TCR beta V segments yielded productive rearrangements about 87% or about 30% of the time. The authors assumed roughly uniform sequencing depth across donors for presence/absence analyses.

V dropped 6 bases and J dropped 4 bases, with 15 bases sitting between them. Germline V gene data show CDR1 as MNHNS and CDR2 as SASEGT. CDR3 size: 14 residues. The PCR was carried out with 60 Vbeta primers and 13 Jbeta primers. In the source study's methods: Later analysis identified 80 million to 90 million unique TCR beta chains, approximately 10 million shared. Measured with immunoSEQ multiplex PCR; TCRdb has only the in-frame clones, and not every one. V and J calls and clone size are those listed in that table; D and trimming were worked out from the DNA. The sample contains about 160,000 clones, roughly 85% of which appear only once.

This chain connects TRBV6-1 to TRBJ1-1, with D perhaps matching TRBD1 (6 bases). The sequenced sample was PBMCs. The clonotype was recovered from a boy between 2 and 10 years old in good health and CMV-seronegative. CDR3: CASSEGGPATEAFF. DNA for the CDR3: TGTGCCAGCAGCGAGGGGGGGCCGGCCACTGAAGCTTTCTTT.